This T cell receptor beta chain was sequenced in a study of blood T cells in healthy people across ages. Regarding the study as a whole: Comparison with aged donors showed that long-lived donors had more naive CD4+ cells and higher diversity.

CDR1 is SGHRS, CDR2 YFSETQ, per germline. This CDR3 region has 16 residues. The V and J ends lost 3 bases and 6 bases, in that order; junction bases with no gene match: 6. On this clonotype: Its antigen is unidentified.

Donors were healthy Caucasian individuals from Russia aged roughly 6 to 95. It was with a sample-barcoded 5' primer and a J-beta primer mix that a second PCR of roughly 7 to 12 cycles was run. TCRdb recomputed calls from the 5' RACE reads with MiXCR, one row per CDR3 protein. The sample includes more than 750,000 distinct CDR3 sequences, almost 30% of them seen just once. This sample was also put to use in a study of T cells of mothers and their children.

Sequenced input: blood. This TCR came from a woman in her thirties or forties in good health. V gene TRBV5-1 combines with J gene TRBJ2-1, with 13 nucleotides matching TRBD2. CDR3 nucleotides: TGCGCCAGCAGCTCCGAACTAGCGGGGGGGTCCAATGAGCAGTTCTTC. Translated, it gives CASSSELAGGSNEQFF.